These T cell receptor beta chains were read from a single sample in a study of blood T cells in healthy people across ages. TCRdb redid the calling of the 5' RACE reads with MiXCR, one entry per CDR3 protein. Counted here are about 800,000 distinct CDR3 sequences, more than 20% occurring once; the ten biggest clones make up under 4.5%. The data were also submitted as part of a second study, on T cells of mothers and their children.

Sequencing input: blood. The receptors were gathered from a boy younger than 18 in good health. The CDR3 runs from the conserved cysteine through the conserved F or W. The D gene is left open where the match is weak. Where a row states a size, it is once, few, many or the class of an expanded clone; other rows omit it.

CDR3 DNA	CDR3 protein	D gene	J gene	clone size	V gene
TGCAGTGCAGAAATGTTAGGGGTCCAAGAGACCCAGTACTTC	CSAEMLGVQETQYF	NA	TRBJ2-5	NA	TRBV20-1
TGTGCCAGCAGCCCTAGACTCAGGGAGAACAAATCACCCCTCCACTTT	CASSPRLRENKSPLHF	NA	TRBJ1-6	NA	TRBV28
TGTGCCAGCAGGGCCGCGGCGAGTAGCAATCAGCCCCAGCATTTT	CASRAAASSNQPQHF	NA	TRBJ1-5	few	TRBV6-2/TRBV6-3
TGTGCCAGCACCGCTGGCTACGAGCAGTACTTC	CASTAGYEQYF	NA	TRBJ2-7	many	TRBV28
TGTGCCAGCAGCCTAATGGCCCGGGACCAAGAGACCCAGTACTTC	CASSLMARDQETQYF	NA	TRBJ2-5	few	TRBV7-2
TGTGCCAGCAGCTCCTGGACAAGCCCAGGCTACGAGCAGTACTTC	CASSSWTSPGYEQYF	NA	TRBJ2-7	NA	TRBV7-2
TGCAGTGCTAGTGGAGTCCTGATCCGCTCCTACGAGCAGTACTTC	CSASGVLIRSYEQYF	NA	TRBJ2-7	NA	TRBV20-1
TGTGCCAGCAGCCTGGACAGTATCCCTGGCTACACCTTC	CASSLDSIPGYTF	NA	TRBJ1-2	NA	TRBV7-9
TGTGCCAGCAGTCGGGACACCCGGGGGAGCATTCAGTACTTC	CASSRDTRGSIQYF	NA	TRBJ2-4	NA	TRBV12-3/TRBV12-4
TGCAGCGCGAAAGGGACTAGCGGGGGGAATGAGCAGTTCTTC	CSAKGTSGGNEQFF	TRBD2	TRBJ2-1	NA	TRBV29-1
TGTGCCAGCAGTTTCTGGGGGACAAGCGAGCAGTACTTC	CASSFWGTSEQYF	NA	TRBJ2-7	NA	TRBV12-3/TRBV12-4
TGCGCCGGCAGCGTAGCGGCGGGGGGGGCCAACGTCCTGACTTTC	CAGSVAAGGANVLTF	NA	TRBJ2-6	few	TRBV5-1
TGCAGCGTCTACGGACTAGCGGGAGTTTTGTCCACGAACAATGAGCAGTTCTTC	CSVYGLAGVLSTNNEQFF	TRBD2	TRBJ2-1	NA	TRBV29-1
TGTGCCACCAGTGCCTCGGGACAGATGAACACTGAAGCTTTCTTT	CATSASGQMNTEAFF	TRBD1	TRBJ1-1	NA	TRBV24-1
TGTGCCAGCAGCTTACTGGGCAGGACGAACATTCAGTCCTTC	CASSLLGRTNIQSF	NA	TRBJ2-4	NA	TRBV11-2